This record covers a single TCR beta chain. This sample was taken from a study of blood T cell repertoires in COVID-19. Study-level background: Samples representing acute and convalescent COVID-19 were sourced from the United States, Italy and Spain. The analysed material was cDNA or gDNA that came from T cells, B-cell-depleted T cells, or PBMCs.

CDR1 and CDR2 (germline): MNHNY, SVGAGI (reference sequence). The CDR3 totals 14 residues. V gave up 1 base and J gave up 6 bases; unmatched junction bases: 5. Authors' data handling: Counts of nucleated cells, estimated from reference gene primer amplification, were obtained. Generated by immunoSEQ multiplex PCR, the TCRdb table keeps only in-frame clones and is missing some. That table gives V, J and clone size, and the DNA gave D and trimming. The sample consists of fewer than 130,000 clones, around 91% of them appearing once. The sequence was obtained from a woman aged 80 or older with acute or convalescent COVID-19. The V call is TRBV6-6, the J call TRBJ1-2; TRBD1 aligns across 7 bases. Source material: peripheral blood. CDR3 loop: CASSYLGGGDGYTF. The CDR3 bases are TGTGCCAGCAGTTACTTAGGAGGGGGCGATGGCTACACCTTC.